This TCR beta chain was sequenced during a study of regulatory T cells in long-lasting Graves disease. To make TCR beta libraries, researchers used iRepertoire HTBI primers and Arm-PCR of CDR3 regions. In the original processing: The study identified around 62 TRBV and 13 to 15 TRBJ segments across samples. From the multiplex PCR reads, TCRdb called clonotypes with MiXCR, one entry per CDR3 protein. The V and J calls here are based on TCRdb, not the publication. The table shows 650,000 to 850,000 distinct CDR3 sequences, with approximately 29% occurring only once. The sample holds a few counts of this clonotype. The CDR3 totals 16 residues. V dropped 1 base and J dropped 2 bases, with 14 bases sitting between them. The germline V gene encodes CDR1 MNHEY and CDR2 SVGAGI. The time point denotes: persistent/refractory GD, antithyroid drugs over 5 years with positive TRAb. Scientists built the TCR library using RNA that was extracted from PBMCs.

This rearrangement joins TRBV6-5 to TRBJ2-5; the D call may be TRBD1 or TRBD2 (5 bases each). The source is a female donor with Graves disease. Sequenced material: peripheral blood mononuclear cells (PBMCs), taken when the disease was refractory, from a patient treated with antithyroid drugs. In DNA, the CDR3 is TGTGCCAGCAGTTACTTTCGAGATGGGGGACAAGAGACCCAGTACTTC. As protein: CASSYFRDGGQETQYF.